The entry that follows covers one TCR beta chain sequence. The antigen is not known. One junction end disagrees with the germline gene, perhaps due to a read error. This specimen comes from a study of OX40 agonist ivuxolimab in advanced cancers. This CDR3 has 15 residues. Germline V CDR1 and CDR2: SGHDT, YYEEEE. Study results and caveats: More expanded clones were seen, on average, in CD8+ T cells than in CD4+.

Clones were read by immunoSEQ multiplex PCR, and TCRdb kept only the in-frame ones, dropping some. Of roughly 69,000 clones in the sample, about 89% were seen once. The receptor's source is an adult with an advanced solid tumor such as melanoma, head and neck, liver or kidney cancer. This chain connects TRBV5-6 to TRBJ1-4; no clear D gene. The specimen was CD4+ or CD8+ T cells sorted from blood, collected in a trial of the OX40 agonist ivuxolimab. As DNA, the CDR3 is TGTGCCAGCAGCTTGCCTGCCAGAACCTATGACAAACTGTTTTTT. Translating gives CASSLPARTYDKLFF. The full variable domain, completed using reference TRBV5-6 and TRBJ1-4, is DAGVTQSPTHLIKTRGQQVTLRCSPKSGHDTVSWYQQALGQGPQFIFQYYEEEERQRGNFPDRFSGHQFPNYSSELNVNALLLGDSALYLCASSLPARTYDKLFFGSGTQLSVL.